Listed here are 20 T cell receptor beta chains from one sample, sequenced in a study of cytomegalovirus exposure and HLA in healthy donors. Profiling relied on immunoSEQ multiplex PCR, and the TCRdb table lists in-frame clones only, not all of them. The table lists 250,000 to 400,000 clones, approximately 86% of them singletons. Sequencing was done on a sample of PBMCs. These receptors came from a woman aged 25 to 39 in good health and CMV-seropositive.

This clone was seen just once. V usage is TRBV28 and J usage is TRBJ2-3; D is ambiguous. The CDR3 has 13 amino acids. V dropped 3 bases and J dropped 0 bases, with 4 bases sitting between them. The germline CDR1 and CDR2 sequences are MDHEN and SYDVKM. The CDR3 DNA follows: TGTGCCAGCAGTTTTTTGAGCACAGATACGCAGTATTTT. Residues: CASSFLSTDTQYF.

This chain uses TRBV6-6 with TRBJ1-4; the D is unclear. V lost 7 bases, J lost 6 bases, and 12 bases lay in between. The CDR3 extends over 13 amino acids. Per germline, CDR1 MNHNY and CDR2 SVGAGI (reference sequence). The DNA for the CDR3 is TGTGCCAGCACCGAGGGTGTTTATGAAAAACTGTTTTTT. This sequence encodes CASTEGVYEKLFF.

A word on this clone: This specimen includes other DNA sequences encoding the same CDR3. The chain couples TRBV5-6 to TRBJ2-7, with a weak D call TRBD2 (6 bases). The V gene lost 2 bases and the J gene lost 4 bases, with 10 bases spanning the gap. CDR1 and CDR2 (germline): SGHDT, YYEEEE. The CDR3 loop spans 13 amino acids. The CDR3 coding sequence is TGTGCCAGCAGCTTTGGAGGGACTTACGAGCAGTACTTC. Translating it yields CASSFGGTYEQYF.

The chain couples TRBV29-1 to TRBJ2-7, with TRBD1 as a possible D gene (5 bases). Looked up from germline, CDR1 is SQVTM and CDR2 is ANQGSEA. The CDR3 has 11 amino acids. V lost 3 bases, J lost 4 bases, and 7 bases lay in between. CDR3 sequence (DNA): TGCAGCGTTGAGGCAGGGTACGAGCAGTACTTC. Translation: CSVEAGYEQYF.

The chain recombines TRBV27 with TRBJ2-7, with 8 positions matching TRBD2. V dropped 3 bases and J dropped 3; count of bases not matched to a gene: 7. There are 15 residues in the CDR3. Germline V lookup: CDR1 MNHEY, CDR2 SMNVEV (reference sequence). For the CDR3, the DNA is TGTGCCAGCAGTTTTGATGCGGGAGGAAACTACGAGCAGTACTTC. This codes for CASSFDAGGNYEQYF.

The CDR3 nucleotides are TGTGCCAGCAGTCGACCTGGACAGGGCGGTACGCAGTATTTT. This sequence encodes CASSRPGQGGTQYF. The chain recombines TRBV6-5 with TRBJ2-3, with 8 bases identical to TRBD1. The CDR3 runs to 14 residues. V shed 5 bases, J shed 8 bases, and the junction held 9 bases outside the gene matches. Per the germline V gene, CDR1 is MNHEY and CDR2 is SVGAGI.

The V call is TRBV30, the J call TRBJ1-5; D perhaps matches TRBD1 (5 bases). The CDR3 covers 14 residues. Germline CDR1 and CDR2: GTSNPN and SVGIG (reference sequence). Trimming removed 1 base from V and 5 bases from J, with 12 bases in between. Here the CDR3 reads CAWSEGQRDQPQHF. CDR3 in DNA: TGTGCCTGGAGTGAAGGACAAAGGGATCAGCCCCAGCATTTT.

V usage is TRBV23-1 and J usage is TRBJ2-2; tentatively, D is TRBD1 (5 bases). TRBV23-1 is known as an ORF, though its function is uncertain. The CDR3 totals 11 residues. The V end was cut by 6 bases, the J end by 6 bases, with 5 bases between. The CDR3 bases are TGCGCCAGCAGGACAGCCGGGGAGCTGTTTTTT. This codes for CASRTAGELFF.

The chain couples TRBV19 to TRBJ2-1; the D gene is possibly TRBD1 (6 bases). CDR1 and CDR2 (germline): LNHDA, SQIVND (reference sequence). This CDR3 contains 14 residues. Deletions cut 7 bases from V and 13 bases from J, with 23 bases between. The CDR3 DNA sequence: TGTGCCAGTACACCCCAGGGGCCCAAGCCCCCCCAGTTCTTC. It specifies CASTPQGPKPPQFF.

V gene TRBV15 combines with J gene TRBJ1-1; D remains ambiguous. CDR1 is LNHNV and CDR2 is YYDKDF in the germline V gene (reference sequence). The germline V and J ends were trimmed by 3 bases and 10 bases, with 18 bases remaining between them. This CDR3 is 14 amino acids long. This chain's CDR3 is CATSSDPRVSVAFF. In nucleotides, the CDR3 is TGTGCCACCAGCAGTGACCCCAGAGTCTCGGTAGCTTTCTTT.

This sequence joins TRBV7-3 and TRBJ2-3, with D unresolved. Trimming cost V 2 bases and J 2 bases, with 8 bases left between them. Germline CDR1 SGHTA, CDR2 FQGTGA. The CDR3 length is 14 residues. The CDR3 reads CASSLDPNTDTQYF. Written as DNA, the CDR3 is TGTGCCAGCAGCTTAGATCCTAACACAGATACGCAGTATTTT.

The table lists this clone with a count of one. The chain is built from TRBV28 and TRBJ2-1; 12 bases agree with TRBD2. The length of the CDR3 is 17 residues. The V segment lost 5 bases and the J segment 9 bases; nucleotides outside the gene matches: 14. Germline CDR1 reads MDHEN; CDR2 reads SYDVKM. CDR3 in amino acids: CASSTPGLAGGLREQFF. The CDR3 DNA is TGTGCCAGCAGTACCCCGGGGCTAGCGGGAGGGCTCCGTGAGCAGTTCTTC. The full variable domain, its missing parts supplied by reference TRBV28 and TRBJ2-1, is DVKVTQSSRYLVKRTGEKVFLECVQDMDHENMFWYRQDPGLGLRLIYFSYDVKMKEKGDIPEGYSVSREKKERFSLILESASTNQTSMYLCASSTPGLAGGLREQFFGPGTRLTVL.

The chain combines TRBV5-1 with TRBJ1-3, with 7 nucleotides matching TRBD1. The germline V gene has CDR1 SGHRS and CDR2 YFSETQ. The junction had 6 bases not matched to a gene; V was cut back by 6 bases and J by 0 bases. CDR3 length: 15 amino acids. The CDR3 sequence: CASTWTGTSGNTIYF. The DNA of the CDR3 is TGCGCCAGCACCTGGACAGGAACCTCTGGAAACACCATATATTTT.

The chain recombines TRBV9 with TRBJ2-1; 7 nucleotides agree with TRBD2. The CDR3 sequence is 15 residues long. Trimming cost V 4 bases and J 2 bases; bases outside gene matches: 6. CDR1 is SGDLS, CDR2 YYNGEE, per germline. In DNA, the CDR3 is TGTGCCAGCAGCCCTCGGGGGACTACCTACAATGAGCAGTTCTTC. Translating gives CASSPRGTTYNEQFF.

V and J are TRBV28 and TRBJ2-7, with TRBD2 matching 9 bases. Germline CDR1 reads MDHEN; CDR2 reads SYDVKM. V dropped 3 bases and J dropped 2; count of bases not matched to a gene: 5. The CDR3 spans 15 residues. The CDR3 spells CASSFRLAGTYEQYF. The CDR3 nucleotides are TGTGCCAGCAGTTTCCGGCTAGCGGGAACCTACGAGCAGTACTTC.

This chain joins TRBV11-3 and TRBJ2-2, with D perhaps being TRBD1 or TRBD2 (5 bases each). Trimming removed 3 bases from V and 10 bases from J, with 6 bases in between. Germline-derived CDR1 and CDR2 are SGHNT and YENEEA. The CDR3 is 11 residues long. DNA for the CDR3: TGTGCCAGCAGCTTGGGGGAGGAGCTGTTTTTT. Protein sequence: CASSLGEELFF.

DNA of the CDR3: TGTGCCAGTGGGACAGGCTCTGGAAACACCATATATTTT. Its protein product is CASGTGSGNTIYF. This chain links TRBV28 with TRBJ1-3; TRBD1 matches 8 bases. Per the germline V gene, CDR1 is MDHEN and CDR2 is SYDVKM. The CDR3 loop spans 13 amino acids. V lost 9 bases to trimming and J lost 0 bases; unmatched junction nucleotides: 1.

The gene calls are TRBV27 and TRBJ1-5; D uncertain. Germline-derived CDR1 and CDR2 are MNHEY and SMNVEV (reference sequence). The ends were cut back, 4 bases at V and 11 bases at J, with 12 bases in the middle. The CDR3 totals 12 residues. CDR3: CASSSPVGAQHF. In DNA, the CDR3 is TGTGCCAGCAGTTCCCCGGTCGGGGCCCAGCATTTT.

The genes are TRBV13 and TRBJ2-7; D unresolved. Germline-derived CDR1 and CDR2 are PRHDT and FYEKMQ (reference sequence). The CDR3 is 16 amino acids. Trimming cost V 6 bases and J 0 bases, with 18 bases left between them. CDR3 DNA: TGTGCCAGCAGTTACAGCGACGGGCCCAGCTCCTACGAGCAGTACTTC. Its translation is CASSYSDGPSSYEQYF.

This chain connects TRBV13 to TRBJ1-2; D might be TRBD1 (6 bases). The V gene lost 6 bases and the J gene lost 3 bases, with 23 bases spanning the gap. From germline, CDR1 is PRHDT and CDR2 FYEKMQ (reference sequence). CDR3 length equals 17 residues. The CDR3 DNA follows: TGTGCCAGCAGTTCTCGTCAACAGGGATTTTTGGACTATGGCTACACCTTC. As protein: CASSSRQQGFLDYGYTF.